These T cell receptor beta chains were read from a single sample in a study of CD8 T cells in Susac syndrome. MiXCR, run by TCRdb on the immunoSEQ multiplex PCR reads, gives a single entry per CDR3 protein. This sample carries 150,000 to 190,000 distinct CDR3 sequences, just under 97% of them seen once, and the ten largest clones take 0.15%. Sequencing was performed on CD8+ T cells from PBMCs. All receptors derive from a human donor with multiple sclerosis. CDR3s include the opening cysteine and the closing phenylalanine or tryptophan. A D gene is named only where the DNA matches it firmly. Clone size is not always given. Where it is, it says once, few, many or a class for expanded clones.

>NA|NA|TRBV24-1|TRBJ1-2|12
TGTGCCACCAGTGCCCCCGGGTATGGCTACACCTTC
CATSAPGYGYTF
>NA|once|TRBV7-9|TRBJ2-5|16
TGTGCCAGCAGCTTCATGGACCGAACTACTCAAGAGACCCAGTACTTC
CASSFMDRTTQETQYF
>NA|NA|TRBV3-1|TRBJ2-5|14
TGTGCCAGCAGGGACGCTCGGGCCCAAGAGACCCAGTACTTC
CASRDARAQETQYF
>NA|NA|TRBV29-1|TRBJ2-1|16
TGCAGCGTTGACGCGGAGTCCGGGTGGTCCTACAATGAGCAGTTCTTC
CSVDAESGWSYNEQFF
>NA|NA|TRBV9|TRBJ1-5|13
TGTGCCAGCAGCTCACGTCTGGGCCAGCCCCAGCATTTT
CASSSRLGQPQHF
>NA|NA|TRBV30|TRBJ2-7|12
TGTGCCTGGAGTGGGGAGGCCTACGAGCAGTACTTC
CAWSGEAYEQYF
>TRBD1|once|TRBV25-1|TRBJ2-5|12
TGTGCCAGCCACCACAGGGGAAAGACCCAGTACTTC
CASHHRGKTQYF
>NA|NA|TRBV27|TRBJ2-7|13
TGTGCCAGCAGTATTACAGGATCCTACGAGCAGTACTTC
CASSITGSYEQYF
>NA|NA|TRBV10-1|TRBJ2-1|15
TGCGCCAGCAGTGAGCCAACAGGGACTTGGGATGAGCAGTTCTTC
CASSEPTGTWDEQFF
>NA|NA|TRBV30|TRBJ2-2|11
TGTGCCTGGAAGAACACCGGGGAGCTGTTTTTT
CAWKNTGELFF
>TRBD2|NA|TRBV4-2|TRBJ2-1|18
TGTGCCAGCAGCCATCGGTTGCCCCCCGGGACTAGCTCCAATGAGCAGTTCTTC
CASSHRLPPGTSSNEQFF
>TRBD2|NA|TRBV4-1|TRBJ2-1|16
TGCGCCAGCAGCCAACCGACTAGCGGGACATACAATGAGCAGTTCTTC
CASSQPTSGTYNEQFF
>NA|NA|TRBV30|TRBJ1-1|14
TGTGCCTGGAGTGCCGGAGTATCGAACACTGAAGCTTTCTTT
CAWSAGVSNTEAFF
>NA|NA|TRBV20-1|TRBJ2-5|15
TGCAGTGCTTCCACCGGGGACCACGTTTTCGAGACCCAGTACTTC
CSASTGDHVFETQYF
>NA|NA|TRBV9|TRBJ2-5|13
TGTGCCAGCAGCGTACGCTCGGGGGAGACCCAGTACTTC
CASSVRSGETQYF
>NA|NA|TRBV15|TRBJ1-3|15
TGTGCCACCAGCAGAGATAGGTCCTCTGGAAACACCATATATTTT
CATSRDRSSGNTIYF
>NA|NA|TRBV4-1|TRBJ1-1|16
TGCGCCAGCAGCCAAGCCGTGGGGAGGGGGGACACTGAAGCTTTCTTT
CASSQAVGRGDTEAFF
>NA|NA|TRBV25-1|TRBJ1-2|12
TGTGCCAGCAGTGAAGGCCCAGCGGACTACACCTTC
CASSEGPADYTF
>TRBD1|NA|TRBV12-5|TRBJ1-1|15
TGTGCTAGTGGTTTGACCGGGACAGAAGACACTGAAGCTTTCTTT
CASGLTGTEDTEAFF
>NA|NA|TRBV25-1|TRBJ2-1|13
TGTGCCAGCAGTAGGTCCACACCGCGGGAGCAGTTCTTC
CASSRSTPREQFF
>NA|NA|TRBV3-1|TRBJ2-1|13
TGTGCCAGCAGCCAAGTGGACCGAACGGCGCAGTTCTTC
CASSQVDRTAQFF
>NA|NA|TRBV3-1|TRBJ2-7|16
TGTGCCAGCAGCCCCCCGCAGGCGGGCCGGGCGTACGAGCAGTACTTC
CASSPPQAGRAYEQYF
>NA|few|TRBV6-1|TRBJ1-2|15
TGTGCCAGCAGCCTCAGGACAGTAACACCTATTGGCTACACCTTC
CASSLRTVTPIGYTF
>NA|NA|TRBV9|TRBJ2-5|16
TGTGCCAGCAGCGCGACTCAGGGGCAGCACCAAGAGACCCAGTACTTC
CASSATQGQHQETQYF